A selection of T cell receptor beta chains follows, all from one sample in a study of blood T cell repertoires in COVID-19. The method was immunoSEQ multiplex PCR; TCRdb's version includes in-frame clones alone and lacks a portion of them. The table lists 150,000 to 200,000 clones, approximately 83% of them singletons. Sequencing was done on a sample of PBMCs or T cells enriched from blood (not recorded which). The source of these receptors is a man between 65 and 80 years old who had been exposed to COVID-19. CDR3s include the opening cysteine and the closing phenylalanine or tryptophan. The order of the fields is clone size, J gene, V gene, D gene, CDR3 DNA, CDR3 protein. D genes are given only for firm matches. Not all rows give a size; the values are once, few, many and, for expanded clones, a class.

few	TRBJ1-1	TRBV24-1	TRBD1	TGTGCCACCAGTGATTTAAACGGACAGGTCCTTTACACTGAAGCTTTCTTT	CATSDLNGQVLYTEAFF
NA	TRBJ2-7	TRBV7-2	TRBD2	TGTGCCAGCAGCTCCCTGGGGGGGGGAAACTACGAGCAGTACTTC	CASSSLGGGNYEQYF
many	TRBJ2-1	TRBV5-4	NA	TGTGCCACCAAGCGGTGGCGGGACTCCTACAATGAGCAGTTCTTC	CATKRWRDSYNEQFF
NA	TRBJ2-5	TRBV5-1	NA	TGCGCCAGCAGCTTCGGCAGGGCCGAGACCCAGTACTTC	CASSFGRAETQYF
NA	TRBJ1-1	TRBV4-3	TRBD1	TGCGCCAGCAGCCAAGATACGGACAGGGCGGGGAGTGAAGCTTTCTTT	CASSQDTDRAGSEAFF
NA	TRBJ1-5	TRBV19	NA	TGTGCCAGTAGTCATGGGGCTAGCAATCAGCCCCAGCATTTT	CASSHGASNQPQHF
NA	TRBJ1-2	TRBV7-9	TRBD1	TGTGCCAGCAGCCTGAGCCAGACAGGGGACGGCTACACCTTC	CASSLSQTGDGYTF
NA	TRBJ2-3	TRBV19	NA	TGTGCCAGTAGCCCAAGGGGAACAGCCCGCACAGATACGCAGTATTTT	CASSPRGTARTDTQYF
NA	TRBJ1-2	TRBV19	NA	TGTGCCAGTAGAATTACAGGCGCTTACGCCTATGGCTACACCTTC	CASRITGAYAYGYTF
NA	TRBJ2-2	TRBV18	NA	TGTGCCAGCTCACCAGTATTGAGCGGGACAGGGGAGCTGTTTTTT	CASSPVLSGTGELFF
once	TRBJ1-2	TRBV6-1	TRBD1	TGTGCCAGCAGTGAAAACGGTCGGGACAGGCGCTACACCTTC	CASSENGRDRRYTF
NA	TRBJ1-2	TRBV4-1	TRBD1	TGCGCCAGCAGCCAGGACAGGGCTCGGAACTATGGCTACACCTTC	CASSQDRARNYGYTF
NA	TRBJ2-1	TRBV19	TRBD1	TGTGCCAGTAGTATACGATCGGGACAGGGTAACAATGAGCAGTTCTTC	CASSIRSGQGNNEQFF
NA	TRBJ2-5	TRBV6-5	TRBD1	TGTGCCAGCAGAGCCGGGACAGGGCAGGAGACCCAGTACTTC	CASRAGTGQETQYF
NA	TRBJ1-5	TRBV30	NA	TGTGCCTGGAGACGGGGGGTAAATCAGCCCCAGCATTTT	CAWRRGVNQPQHF
NA	TRBJ2-7	TRBV18	NA	TGTGCCAGCTCCGCCGAGGTATGGACAATGCCCGGGGGCGAGCAGTACTTC	CASSAEVWTMPGGEQYF
NA	TRBJ2-2	TRBV7-8	TRBD1	TGTGCCAGCAGCCTTAGGGACCAGGGGGCCGGGGAGCTGTTTTTT	CASSLRDQGAGELFF
NA	TRBJ1-2	TRBV7-2	TRBD1	TGTGCCAGCAGCACAGGGGGCCCTAACTATGGCTACACCTTC	CASSTGGPNYGYTF
NA	TRBJ1-1	TRBV5-4	NA	TGTGCCAGCAGCACCGACACAGGGTCGAACACTGAAGCTTTCTTT	CASSTDTGSNTEAFF
NA	TRBJ1-5	TRBV4-1	NA	TGCGCCAGCAGCCAAGAAGTGCAGGGTGGTCCGCCCCAGCATTTT	CASSQEVQGGPPQHF
NA	TRBJ2-6	TRBV19	NA	TGTGCCAGTAGTCCATCCGAGGTTTTCTCTGGGGCCAACGTCCTGACTTTC	CASSPSEVFSGANVLTF
NA	TRBJ2-7	TRBV3-1/TRBV3-2	TRBD1	TGTGCCAGCAGCCCTTCCGGGACAGGGAACGAGCAGTACTTC	CASSPSGTGNEQYF
NA	TRBJ2-1	TRBV7-2	TRBD1	TGTGCCAGCAGCGACCGGGACAGGGGAAACAATGAGCAGTTCTTC	CASSDRDRGNNEQFF
NA	TRBJ2-1	TRBV12-3/TRBV12-4	TRBD1	TGTGCCAGCAGGAATTCAGGGGGCAATGAGCAGTTCTTC	CASRNSGGNEQFF
once	TRBJ1-2	TRBV7-2	NA	TGTGCCAGCAGCTCCCGGACAGTTAACTATGGCTACACCTTC	CASSSRTVNYGYTF
NA	TRBJ1-2	TRBV15	NA	TGTGCCACCAGCAGAGACGGAGGGGTGAACTATGGCTACACCTTC	CATSRDGGVNYGYTF
NA	TRBJ1-1	TRBV7-9	TRBD1	TGTGCCAGCAGCTCTAACAGGGGTGAAGCTTTCTTT	CASSSNRGEAFF